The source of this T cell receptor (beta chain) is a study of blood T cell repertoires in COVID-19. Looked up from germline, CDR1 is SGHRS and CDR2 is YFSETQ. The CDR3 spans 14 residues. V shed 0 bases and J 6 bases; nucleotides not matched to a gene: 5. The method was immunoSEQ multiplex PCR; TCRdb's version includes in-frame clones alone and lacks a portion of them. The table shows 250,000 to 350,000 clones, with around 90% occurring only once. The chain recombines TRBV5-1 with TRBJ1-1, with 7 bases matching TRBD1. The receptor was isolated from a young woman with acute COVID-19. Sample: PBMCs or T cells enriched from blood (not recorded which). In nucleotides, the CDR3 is TGCGCCAGCAGCTTGGGACAGGGTTGGGCTGAAGCTTTCTTT. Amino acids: CASSLGQGWAEAFF.